This is a list of T cell receptor beta chains from one sample in a study of T cells in Graves' hyperthyroidism and ophthalmopathy. TCRdb re-called the multiplex PCR reads with MiXCR, one entry per CDR3 protein. The repertoire holds about 400,000 distinct CDR3 sequences, with approximately 15% as singletons. Sequences were obtained from blood. The receptors here all came from a woman aged 18 to 35 with Graves' hyperthyroidism. Both conserved end residues are part of each CDR3. D genes are given only for firm matches. Rows may omit the clone size; those that give it use once, few, many or a size class.

j_call clone_size v_call d_call cdr3_nt cdr3_aa
TRBJ1-6 many TRBV6-1 TRBD1 TGTGCCAGCATGGGACAGGGGGAAAATTCACCCCTCCACTTT CASMGQGENSPLHF
TRBJ1-2 few TRBV9 - TGTGCCAGCAGCGGGCAGGGCCTCACCTTC CASSGQGLTF
TRBJ1-2 many TRBV20-1 - TGCAGTGCTAGACCCCCAGTTGAAGGCTACACCTTC CSARPPVEGYTF
TRBJ1-6 few TRBV6-6 - TGTGCCAGCAGTTACTCCGGGCTCGGTAATTCACCCCTCCACTTT CASSYSGLGNSPLHF
TRBJ2-2 many TRBV20-1 - TGCAGTGCTAGCGCCTCTTGGGGGGCGGGCACCGGGGAGCTGTTTTTT CSASASWGAGTGELFF
TRBJ1-2 many TRBV12-3/TRBV12-4 TRBD1 TGTGCCAGCAGGGAGACAGGGGAGGACGCTAACTATGGCTACACCTTC CASRETGEDANYGYTF
TRBJ2-7 few TRBV7-3 - TGTGCCAGCAGCTTATTGGGTTGGGGCTACGAGCAGTACTTC CASSLLGWGYEQYF
TRBJ2-2 many TRBV18 - TGTGCCAGCTCACCCCCCGGGACACAGAACACCGGGGAGCTGTTTTTT CASSPPGTQNTGELFF
TRBJ2-5 many TRBV28 TRBD1 TGTGCCAGCAGTCCCCTCAGGGGACAGGGCGAGAAGACCCAGTACTTC CASSPLRGQGEKTQYF
TRBJ1-1 many TRBV13 - TGTGCCAGCAGTTATTCGACAGAAAGGGGGGAAGCTTTCTTT CASSYSTERGEAFF
TRBJ2-5 many TRBV12-3/TRBV12-4 - TGTGCCAGCAGTTCGGCCAGCATCCAAGAGACCCAGTACTTC CASSSASIQETQYF
TRBJ2-7 many TRBV20-1 TRBD2 TGCAGTGGCGGGAGCCCCCTCTCCGAGCAGTACTTC CSGGSPLSEQYF
TRBJ1-2 many TRBV20-1 - TGCAGTGCCAGAGTGGGAGACACTAACTATGGCTACACCTTC CSARVGDTNYGYTF
TRBJ2-5 many TRBV24-1 TRBD1 TGTGCCACCAGTGACCCGGACAGGGACCAAGAGACCCAGTACTTC CATSDPDRDQETQYF
TRBJ2-1 - TRBV12-3/TRBV12-4 TRBD1 TGTGCCAGCAGTCCCCGGACAGGGGAGGACGGGGAGCAGTTCTTC CASSPRTGEDGEQFF
TRBJ2-5 many TRBV15 - TGTGCCACCAGCGGGACCGGCCGAGAGACCCAGTACTTC CATSGTGRETQYF
TRBJ2-1 - TRBV5-1 TRBD1 TGCGCCAGCAGCCTAGGGGACCAGGGGGATGAGCAGTTCTTC CASSLGDQGDEQFF
TRBJ2-3 many TRBV30 TRBD2 TGTGCCTGGAGGCGGGAGGAGACGCAGTATTTT CAWRREETQYF